This T cell receptor beta chain was sequenced in a study of CD8 T cells in Susac syndrome (dated by TCRdb to between 2019 and 2020). Broadly, across the study: Among the sequenced Susac syndrome patients, six had clinically active disease and 8 or 9 were in clinical remission. Susac syndrome patients were therapy-naive, on corticosteroids (some also receiving IVIg), or on IVIg alone at blood withdrawal. Whether CD8+ T cell activation and differentiation in Susac syndrome was antigen driven was tested using repertoire sequencing. Study-wide findings and limitations: The TCR sequencing and HLA analysis was acknowledged to have included a relatively small number of individuals. In patients with Susac syndrome, the CD4+ T cell repertoire showed no detectable clonal expansion.

Comments on this clonotype: Its antigen is currently not known. Per-base qualities were not stored, and no clone one base away is much larger.

Peripheral blood CD8+ and CD4+ T cells from healthy donors, Susac syndrome patients and multiple sclerosis patients were profiled by high-throughput TCR beta sequencing. The Susac syndrome patients fulfilled recently defined diagnostic criteria for definite or probable disease. Bulk CD8+ and CD4+ T cells were purified by magnetic negative isolation, while CD8+ TEMRA cells were enriched using FACS. Blood was drawn into EDTA tubes, processed within 24 hours, and PBMCs were isolated by density gradient centrifugation. PBMCs intended for TCR sequencing were cryopreserved in liquid nitrogen and thawed later in a water bath at 37 degrees C. Purity of sorted or isolated CD4+, CD8+ and CD8+ TEMRA cells was at least 90%. Trimming takes 3 bases off V and 2 bases off J; junction bases not matched to a gene: 7. The germline V gene encodes CDR1 MGHDK and CDR2 SYGVNS. The CDR3 covers 16 residues, taking in both the cysteine and the phenylalanine. Kept here is only the CDR3 DNA, which spans 48 bases and is read in frame from base 1.

RNA was extracted using the RNeasy kit, and about 0.45 to 1 ug of the RNA was reverse transcribed with random hexamers. The immunoSEQ multiplex PCR assay, which covers 54 Vbeta and 13 Jbeta segments, was used to amplify TCR beta CDR3 regions. To correct PCR amplification bias, a synthetic template baseline was used for both primer optimization and computational correction. Per the authors' processing: Reads were annotated to V, D and J genes according to IMGT and were analyzed with immunoSEQ Analyzer, with only productive sequences retained. Clonality was calculated as one minus the Shannon entropy normalized by log2 of the number of productive unique sequences. For each patient and control, public and private clones were evaluated within the 100 most prevalent clones. Clones were defined as Susac-specific if absent from the healthy and MS cohorts, from approximately 1,100 published viral clones and from other ImmuneACCESS disease sequences. The public reads were reanalyzed by TCRdb: fastp trimming at Q25, MiXCR alignment, in-frame beta chains only. Entries that share a CDR3 protein sequence are merged under the most common genes and DNA. The V and J calls come from TCRdb's annotation, not from the publication. This sample is represented by about 190,000 distinct CDR3 sequences; 95% of them were singletons. Around 0.092% of the sample is in the top ten clones.

The specimen sequenced was CD4+ T cells from PBMCs. This TCR was recovered from a human donor with Susac syndrome. In this chain, TRBV25-1 is recombined with TRBJ2-7, and 10 bases in between align with TRBD2. Here is the DNA: TGTGCCAGCAGTGACTGGACACTAGCGGGGCCCTACGAGCAGTACTTC. This sequence encodes CASSDWTLAGPYEQYF.